This entry features one T cell receptor (beta chain) sequence. The antigen is unknown. CDR1 is LNHDA and CDR2 is SQIVND in the germline V gene (reference sequence). Trimming removed 7 bases from V and 0 bases from J, with 15 bases in between. The CDR3 is 15 amino acids. The repertoire was sequenced with immunoSEQ multiplex PCR; TCRdb's copy has only in-frame clones and lacks some. The profile shows tens of thousands of clones, about 94% of them singletons. The sample belongs to a study of cytomegalovirus exposure and HLA in healthy donors. Study outcomes and limitations: The majority of TCR sequences were rare, yet some public TCRs appeared in many donors. A subsequent analysis found that TCR clusters from the first cohort also tended to co-occur in the approximately 110 validation repertoires, with 94% of cluster scores above 0. The study put under 200 TCR beta chains on its list as cytomegalovirus-associated.

The chain couples TRBV19 to TRBJ1-1; the D gene is possibly TRBD1 (5 bases). The sequenced sample consisted of PBMCs. This TCR was sampled from a young man in good health and CMV-seropositive. The CDR3 protein is CASTPPGHMNTEAFF. CDR3 sequence (DNA): TGTGCCAGTACACCCCCCGGACACATGAACACTGAAGCTTTCTTT.